Sequencing of this T cell receptor (beta chain) was carried out in a study of blood T cell repertoires in COVID-19. Libraries were prepared by immunoSEQ multiplex PCR; TCRdb keeps only in-frame clonotypes and omits some of them. The sample has about 150,000 clones, 70% to 85% seen once; the top ten hold roughly 7.9%. This CDR3 is built from 13 residues. V dropped 6 bases and J dropped 6; count of bases not matched to a gene: 4. The germline CDR1 and CDR2 sequences are SGHTA and FQGNSA. The chain couples TRBV7-2 to TRBJ2-3, with 9 bases identical to TRBD2. The source material was peripheral blood. The clonotype originates from a woman between 45 and 60 years old in a cohort sampled during active or convalescent COVID-19. CDR3 DNA: TGTGCCAGCAGGGCGGGGGGGCTGGATACGCAGTATTTT. It encodes CASRAGGLDTQYF.